The sequence of this T cell receptor beta chain was determined in a study of blood T cell repertoires in COVID-19. Looking at the study overall: T cells, B-cell-depleted T cells, or PBMCs provided the cDNA or gDNA that served as material.

V lost 1 base and J 10 bases, leaving 15 bases between the germline ends. There are 15 residues in the CDR3. Germline lookup yields CDR1 SGHDT and CDR2 YYEEEE. Original processing methods: Scientists estimated how many nucleated cells there were by amplifying reference gene primers. Only in-frame clones appear in the TCRdb table, and some are missing; sequencing was by immunoSEQ multiplex PCR. V, J and clone size reflect that table, while D and trimming were determined from the DNA. The table includes some 120,000 clones, around 80% detected once. The receptor was derived from a woman in her sixties or seventies with acute or convalescent COVID-19. The chain has TRBV5-6 and TRBJ1-6; possible D gene TRBD1, 5 bases. Sample: peripheral blood. CDR3 sequence reads: CASSLTSGQRSPLHF. As DNA, the CDR3 is TGTGCCAGCAGCTTGACGTCAGGGCAGAGGTCACCCCTCCACTTT.